This T cell receptor (beta chain) came from a study of blood T cell repertoires in COVID-19. Across the whole study: Acute and convalescent COVID-19 specimens originated in the United States, Italy and Spain. Sources were T cells, B-cell-depleted T cells, or PBMCs; the material itself was cDNA or gDNA.

Source study methods: Estimation of nucleated cell counts was performed using reference gene primer amplification. TCRdb's table, derived via immunoSEQ multiplex PCR, lists solely in-frame clones and lacks some. For V, J and clone size, that table is used; D and trimming come from the DNA. The table has hundreds of thousands of clones, approximately 91% seen once. The Seattle site enrolled patients during active infection and followed them longitudinally. Trimming stripped 4 bases from V and 0 bases from J, with 14 bases between. The CDR3 consists of 15 residues. Germline V gene sequence: CDR1 SGHTS, CDR2 YDEGEE.

Specimen: peripheral blood. This receptor was obtained from a woman in her sixties or seventies with COVID-19, enrolled during active disease. The chain is built from TRBV5-8 and TRBJ2-7; tentatively, D is TRBD1 (6 bases). The CDR3 here is CASSRQGMSSYEQYF. The CDR3 coding sequence is TGTGCCAGCAGCCGTCAGGGGATGAGCTCCTACGAGCAGTACTTC.